What follows are 14 T cell receptor beta chains derived from one specimen sequenced in a study of regulatory T cells in long-lasting Graves disease. Time point of the sample: persistent/refractory GD, antithyroid drugs over 5 years with positive TRAb. PBMC-derived RNA was used for the TCR library. Relying on iRepertoire HTBI primers and Arm-PCR of CDR3 regions, the team built TCR beta libraries. TCRdb redid the calling of the multiplex PCR reads with MiXCR, one entry per CDR3 protein. The sample consists of a few hundred thousand distinct CDR3 sequences, 23% of them appearing once. This material consisted of peripheral blood mononuclear cells (PBMCs), taken when the disease was refractory, from a patient treated with antithyroid drugs. The receptors come from a woman aged 40-49 years with Graves disease.

This clonotype appeared many times. The chain employs TRBV5-1 and TRBJ1-1; no reliable D call. This CDR3 has 14 amino acids. CDR1 SGHRS and CDR2 YFSETQ come from the germline V gene. Trimming removed 7 bases at V and 1 base at J, with 14 bases between. The CDR3 sequence is CASRFVGENTEAFF. In nucleotides, the CDR3 is TGCGCCAGCCGATTTGTGGGCGAGAACACTGAAGCTTTCTTT.

A few counts support this clonotype. The V gene is TRBV20-1, the J gene TRBJ1-1; TRBD1 might be the D (5 bases). The V end was cut by 3 bases, the J end by 2 bases, with 13 bases between. The germline V gene has CDR1 DFQATT and CDR2 SNEGSKA (reference sequence). The CDR3 spans 14 residues. As DNA, the CDR3 is TGCAGTGCTAGCTCTCCAGGGAGTAACACTGAAGCTTTCTTT. It encodes CSASSPGSNTEAFF.

This clonotype was detected many times. J is TRBJ1-6 and V is TRBV6-1, with 7 nucleotides matching TRBD1. V trimming: 1 base; J trimming: 7 bases; junction bases outside the gene matches: 4. The CDR3 totals 15 residues. CDR1 is MNHNS and CDR2 is SASEGT in the germline V gene. The CDR3 DNA is TGTGCCAGCAGTGAAGACAGGGGAGGCAATTCACCCCTCCACTTT. Amino acids: CASSEDRGGNSPLHF.

This rearrangement joins TRBV27 to TRBJ2-2; unclear D gene. Germline V CDR1 and CDR2: MNHEY, SMNVEV (reference sequence). With 3 bases removed from V and 1 base from J, the gap between germline ends came to 18 bases. The CDR3 loop spans 18 amino acids. CDR3 sequence reads: CASSLGTSIGKNTGELFF. In DNA, the CDR3 is TGTGCCAGCAGTTTGGGTACCAGTATCGGAAAGAACACCGGGGAGCTGTTTTTT.

This clonotype was picked up a small number of times. V and J are TRBV20-1 and TRBJ1-2; 9 positions agree with TRBD1. V lost 5 bases and J lost 4; bases outside the gene matches: 8. CDR3 size: 14 residues. Germline CDR1 DFQATT, CDR2 SNEGSKA (reference sequence). Here the CDR3 DNA reads TGCAGTGCTGATTCGGACAGGGGCTCCTATGGCTACACCTTC. It is translated as CSADSDRGSYGYTF.

The DNA for the CDR3 is TGCGCCAGCAGCTTCCGGCTGGACGGCAGGGGATCTTCTGAAGCTTTCTTT. Translated, it gives CASSFRLDGRGSSEAFF. J is TRBJ1-1 and V is TRBV5-1; D is possibly TRBD1 (6 bases). Germline V CDR1 and CDR2: SGHRS, YFSETQ. The CDR3 sequence is 17 residues long. V was cut by 2 bases and J by 6 bases, with 23 bases left in between.

This clonotype came up many times. The J gene is TRBJ1-5, the V gene TRBV2; D ambiguous. CDR1 is SNHLY and CDR2 is FYNNEI in the germline V gene. V lost 3 bases and J 4 bases, leaving 13 bases between the germline ends. The CDR3 contains 15 residues. In DNA form, the CDR3 reads TGTGCCAGCAGTGAGAGGCAGTCTAAAAATCAGCCCCAGCATTTT. Translating it yields CASSERQSKNQPQHF. The full variable domain, completed using reference TRBV2 and TRBJ1-5, is EPEVTQTPSHQVTQMGQEVILRCVPISNHLYFYWYRQILGQKVEFLVSFYNNEISEKSEIFDDQFSVERPDGSNFTLKIRSTKLEDSAMYFCASSERQSKNQPQHFGDGTRLSIL.

This chain connects TRBV28 to TRBJ2-3; 8 positions match TRBD2. Germline V CDR1 and CDR2: MDHEN, SYDVKM. The CDR3 contains 15 residues. J lost 5 bases, V lost 5 bases, and 9 bases had no gene match. The CDR3 DNA sequence: TGTGCCAGCAGTGTGCGCGGGAGGCCGGAAGATACGCAGTATTTT. Translating it yields CASSVRGRPEDTQYF.

Only a few counts were recorded for this clonotype. The chain joins TRBV10-3 to TRBJ2-7, with TRBD2 identical over 9 bases. The junction had 4 bases not matched to a gene; V was cut back by 4 bases and J by 6 bases. The CDR3 consists of 13 residues. CDR1 and CDR2 (germline): ENHRY, SYGVKD. The CDR3 bases are TGTGCCATCAGTGGGCGGGAGGGCCGCGAGCAGTACTTC. It translates to CAISGREGREQYF.

The DNA for the CDR3 is TGTGCCAGCAGCCGAAACCGGGGCCTAGCCCAGAACACTGAAGCTTTCTTT. It translates to CASSRNRGLAQNTEAFF. The rearrangement links TRBV7-8 to TRBJ1-1; D might be TRBD1 (5 bases). Germline values: CDR1 SGHVS, CDR2 FQNEAQ. CDR3 length: 17 residues. The V end lost 5 bases, the J end lost 1 base, and 20 bases lay between the germline ends.

This clonotype was picked up many times. V gene TRBV29-1 combines with J gene TRBJ1-1; D not certain. The CDR3 consists of 16 residues. The V end was cut by 7 bases, the J end by 0 bases, with 21 bases between. The germline V gene has CDR1 SQVTM and CDR2 ANQGSEA. CDR3 sequence reads: CSAELLAYPMNTEAFF. The CDR3 DNA follows: TGCAGCGCCGAGTTGTTGGCGTACCCCATGAACACTGAAGCTTTCTTT. The whole variable domain, remainder taken from reference TRBV29-1 and TRBJ1-1, is SAVISQKPSRDICQRGTSLTIQCQVDSQVTMMFWYRQQPGQSLTLIATANQGSEATYESGFVIDKFPISRPNLTFSTLTVSNMSPEDSSIYLCSAELLAYPMNTEAFFGQGTRLTVV.

This clonotype has just a few counts. The CDR3 does not close with the conserved phenylalanine or tryptophan, likely indicating a read error. The rearrangement joins TRBV5-6 to TRBJ1-1; no firm D call. There are 13 residues in the CDR3. The V gene's germline CDR1 is SGHDT and CDR2 YYEEEE. Trimming removed 4 bases at V and 2 bases at J, with 9 bases between. The CDR3 DNA follows: TGTGCCAGCAGCCCGGGAGTTAACACTGAAGCTTTCTCT. It is translated as CASSPGVNTEAFS.

This clonotype was observed a single time. The genes are TRBV19 and TRBJ2-3, with TRBD2 identical over 10 bases. Germline V gives CDR1 LNHDA, CDR2 SQIVND (reference sequence). This CDR3 has 16 amino acids. The trim removed 3 bases at V and 2 bases at J, leaving 5 bases unmatched. The CDR3 protein is CASSIFGTSDTDTQYF. The CDR3 nucleotides read TGTGCCAGTAGTATTTTCGGGACTAGCGACACAGATACGCAGTATTTT.

The chain is built from TRBV6-4 and TRBJ2-2; tentatively, D is TRBD2 (5 bases). Germline values: CDR1 MRHNA, CDR2 SNTAGT. Trimming removed 5 bases at V and 3 bases at J, with 13 bases between. There are 15 residues in the CDR3. Written as DNA, the CDR3 is TGTGCCAGCAGTTACCCCGGACTCTACACCGGGGAGCTGTTTTTT. Protein: CASSYPGLYTGELFF.